The 31 T cell receptor beta chains reported below all come from one sample, sequenced in a study of T-cell memory formation after mild COVID-19 (dated by TCRdb to about 2021). To prepare the library, 5' RACE was applied. This sample was sequenced with an Illumina NovaSeq 6000. TCRdb trimmed the raw reads at Q25, called clones with MiXCR and kept productive beta chains. Rows matching on CDR3 protein sequence are summarized as one entry with the most common DNA and genes. The sample records 550,000 to 600,000 distinct CDR3 sequences, 17% of which are singletons. Just over 8% of the sample is in the top ten clones. The sequenced material came from PBMCs or a T cell subset sorted from them (not recorded which). Receptor source: an adult woman who had mild COVID-19 (a few samples of this study predate the infection). The sample titles of this study are shuffled in the database, so cell type and time point are left out; the donor was told from shared clones.

The chain has TRBV3-1 and TRBJ1-1; D call uncertain. This CDR3 region has 15 residues. V was pared by 0 bases and J by 3 bases, with 11 bases between. The germline CDR1 and CDR2 sequences are LGHDT and YNNKEL (reference sequence). The chain's CDR3 is CASSQDRGGDTEAFF. The CDR3 region has the DNA TGTGCCAGCAGCCAAGATCGGGGTGGCGACACTGAAGCTTTCTTT.

This chain uses TRBV10-3 with TRBJ1-3; no clear D gene. Germline V CDR1 and CDR2: ENHRY, SYGVKD. Trimming shortened V by 3 bases and J by 1 base, and 10 bases separated the two germline ends. This CDR3 has 15 amino acids. In DNA, the CDR3 is TGTGCCATCAGTGAAAGGAAACTATCTGGAAACACCATATATTTT. Translation gives CAISERKLSGNTIYF.

The chain has TRBV4-1 and TRBJ1-4; 7 bases align to TRBD1. Germline V lookup: CDR1 MGHRA, CDR2 YSYEKL. The CDR3 contains 18 residues. The trim removed 6 bases at V and 5 bases at J, leaving 18 bases unmatched. The CDR3 DNA sequence: TGCGCCAGCAGACAAAACGATGTGTGGGGACAGCCAAATGAAAAACTGTTTTTT. This gives the protein CASRQNDVWGQPNEKLFF.

This sequence joins TRBV20-1 and TRBJ2-7, with D tentatively TRBD2 (7 bases). The germline V and J ends were trimmed by 6 bases and 0 bases, with 15 bases remaining between them. Germline V gives CDR1 DFQATT, CDR2 SNEGSKA (reference sequence). This CDR3 contains 14 residues. The CDR3 sequence is CSARAGAVSYEQYF. CDR3 DNA sequence: TGCAGTGCACGCGCGGGGGCGGTCTCCTACGAGCAGTACTTC.

This sequence joins TRBV7-2 and TRBJ1-3; D unresolved. V lost 4 bases to trimming and J lost 7 bases, with 11 bases between them. The CDR3 spans 13 residues. Germline V gene lookup returns CDR1 SGHTA and CDR2 FQGNSA. CDR3 coding DNA: TGTGCCAGCAGCTGGATCCATGCGAACACCATATATTTT. Its translation is CASSWIHANTIYF.

The chain carries TRBV29-1 and TRBJ2-6; D may be TRBD1 or TRBD2 (5 bases each). Trimming left V 6 bases short and J 0 bases short, with 12 bases between. The CDR3 length is 15 residues. Germline CDR1 and CDR2: SQVTM and ANQGSEA. The CDR3 here is CSVRDLRSGANVLTF. The CDR3 DNA follows: TGCAGCGTCCGGGACCTTCGCTCTGGGGCCAACGTCCTGACTTTC.

In this sample, this clonotype turned up a few times. The chain has TRBV6-2 or TRBV6-3 and TRBJ2-5; 8 nucleotides line up with TRBD2. V dropped 6 bases and J dropped 5; count of bases not matched to a gene: 8. Germline V gene sequence: CDR1 MNHEY, CDR2 SVGEGT. This CDR3 region has 14 residues. This CDR3 is CASRLGGRLETQYF. For the CDR3, the DNA is TGTGCCAGCAGATTAGGCGGGAGGTTGGAGACCCAGTACTTC.

This chain links TRBV7-9 with TRBJ2-3; D gene uncertain. Germline values: CDR1 SEHNR, CDR2 FQNEAQ (reference sequence). There are 15 residues in the CDR3. Between the trimmed V and J ends, which lost 5 bases and 2 bases, there was a span of 14 bases. The CDR3 DNA follows: TGTGCCAGCAGCCCGTCCGAGACAACCACAGATACGCAGTATTTT. Amino acid sequence: CASSPSETTTDTQYF.

The J gene is TRBJ1-6, the V gene TRBV5-1; D is uncertain. CDR1 and CDR2 from the germline V gene are SGHRS and YFSETQ. The CDR3 has 14 amino acids. The V end was cut by 2 bases, the J end by 8 bases, with 11 bases between. The CDR3 DNA sequence: TGCGCCAGCAGCTTAAGCCCGTTGGATTCACCCCTCCACTTT. This translates into CASSLSPLDSPLHF.

A few counts support this clonotype. The chain uses TRBV20-1 and TRBJ1-5, with D maybe TRBD1 (5 bases). This CDR3 has 14 amino acids. V was pared by 5 bases and J by 5 bases, with 16 bases between. The germline V gene encodes CDR1 DFQATT and CDR2 SNEGSKA (reference sequence). In DNA form, the CDR3 reads TGCAGTGCTGGGACTTTAAGGCAATATCAGCCCCAGCATTTT. Its protein product is CSAGTLRQYQPQHF.

The chain joins TRBV30 to TRBJ1-4; D possibly corresponds to TRBD1 (5 bases). Germline-derived CDR1 and CDR2 are GTSNPN and SVGIG (reference sequence). This CDR3 is 14 amino acids long. The germline V and J ends were trimmed by 3 bases and 5 bases, with 13 bases remaining between them. CDR3 region: CAWSRWGSNEKLFF. In DNA form, the CDR3 reads TGTGCCTGGAGCCGCTGGGGGAGCAATGAAAAACTGTTTTTT.

This clonotype was seen only a few times. The V call is TRBV6-5, the J call TRBJ1-1; TRBD1 is a possible D gene (5 bases). CDR1 and CDR2 from the germline V gene are MNHEY and SVGAGI. The V gene lost 0 bases and the J gene lost 1 base, with 21 bases spanning the gap. CDR3 size: 19 residues. The chain's CDR3 is CASSYSTIYQVRANTEAFF. The CDR3 bases are TGTGCCAGCAGTTACTCGACCATCTATCAGGTCAGGGCGAACACTGAAGCTTTCTTT.

This clonotype was detected only a few times. The chain links TRBV7-9 to TRBJ2-1, with 8 bases identical to TRBD2. This CDR3 comprises 13 residues. The trim removed 8 bases at V and 8 bases at J, leaving 8 bases unmatched. CDR1 and CDR2 from the germline V gene are SEHNR and FQNEAQ (reference sequence). The CDR3 DNA reads TGTGCCAGCGCTCCCCCCGGGGGGGATGAGCAGTTCTTC. Protein product: CASAPPGGDEQFF.

The V call is TRBV6-5, the J call TRBJ2-1; D is perhaps TRBD2 (6 bases). Germline assignment: CDR1 MNHEY and CDR2 SVGAGI. Trimming stripped 3 bases from V and 10 bases from J, with 19 bases between. This CDR3 region has 15 residues. DNA of the CDR3: TGTGCCAGCAGTTATTCCAGACCTAGCGTACACGAGCAGTTCTTC. It specifies CASSYSRPSVHEQFF.

The V call is TRBV18, the J call TRBJ1-1; D is undetermined. Trimming took 1 base from V and 8 from J, leaving 8 bases between them. This CDR3 comprises 12 residues. CDR1 is KGHSH, CDR2 LQKENI, per germline. CDR3 sequence: CASSPRLEEAFF. Here the CDR3 DNA reads TGTGCCAGCTCACCACGGCTTGAGGAAGCTTTCTTT.

This clonotype has more than one count but fewer than ten. The chain carries TRBV9 and TRBJ1-4; D is ambiguous. Germline CDR1 is SGDLS and CDR2 is YYNGEE. The CDR3 consists of 13 residues. Between the trimmed V and J ends, which lost 4 bases and 8 bases, there was a span of 12 bases. The CDR3, as DNA: TGTGCCAGCAGCTCCGGGCGCCGGGAAAAACTGTTTTTT. Translated, it gives CASSSGRREKLFF.

The sample holds a few counts of this clonotype. This chain connects TRBV19 to TRBJ1-2; 8 nucleotides align to TRBD1. The CDR3 extends over 15 amino acids. Germline V gives CDR1 LNHDA, CDR2 SQIVND (reference sequence). V trimming: 3 bases; J trimming: 4 bases; junction bases outside the gene matches: 7. CDR3 in DNA: TGTGCCAGTAGTATGCCAGGGGGCTTTGCCTATGGCTACACCTTC. It translates to CASSMPGGFAYGYTF.

This clonotype was seen only a few times. The chain recombines TRBV5-5 with TRBJ2-2; 13 bases line up with TRBD2. Germline trimming cut 2 bases from V and 7 bases from J; bases unmatched to any gene: 5. The germline V gene encodes CDR1 SGHKS and CDR2 YYEKEE (reference sequence). The length of the CDR3 is 16 residues. CDR3 coding DNA: TGTGCCAGCAGCTTCTGGACTAGCGGGAGTGTCGGGGAGCTGTTTTTT. Translation gives CASSFWTSGSVGELFF.

This clonotype has a handful of counts. The chain couples TRBV30 to TRBJ1-6; no reliable D call. The ends were cut back, 1 base at V and 7 bases at J, with 11 bases in the middle. The CDR3 is 14 residues long. Germline V gene sequence: CDR1 GTSNPN, CDR2 SVGIG (reference sequence). The CDR3 loop is CAWSAGIINSPLHF. In DNA, the CDR3 is TGTGCCTGGAGTGCCGGGATTATAAATTCACCCCTCCACTTT. Based on the CDR3 plus reference TRBV30 and TRBJ1-6, the full variable domain is SQTIHQWPATLVQPVGSPLSLECTVEGTSNPNLYWYRQAAGRGLQLLFYSVGIGQISSEVPQNLSASRPQDRQFILSSKKLLLSDSGFYLCAWSAGIINSPLHFGNGTRLTVT.

The V and J genes are TRBV12-3 or TRBV12-4 and TRBJ2-7, with D unclear. V shed 1 base and J shed 5 bases, with 9 bases lying between them. The CDR3 is 13 amino acids. This chain's CDR3 is CASSLGGGDEQYF. In DNA form, the CDR3 reads TGTGCCAGCAGTTTAGGTGGTGGCGACGAGCAGTACTTC.

This clonotype was observed a handful of times. The V and J genes are TRBV7-2 and TRBJ1-3; 7 nucleotides line up with TRBD1. CDR3 length equals 15 residues. Trimming removed 2 bases from V and 2 bases from J; junction bases left unmatched: 3. Germline CDR1 and CDR2: SGHTA and FQGNSA. CDR3 bases: TGTGCCAGCAGCTTATTAGGGGGCCCTGGAAACACCATATATTTT. Residues: CASSLLGGPGNTIYF.

The V call is TRBV11-2, the J call TRBJ2-1, with D uncertain. CDR1 is SGHAT, CDR2 FQNNGV, per germline. Trimming stripped 0 bases from V and 3 bases from J, with 9 bases between. This CDR3 has 15 amino acids. The CDR3 DNA sequence: TGTGCCAGCAGCTTAGACTACCAAATCTACAATGAGCAGTTCTTC. This codes for CASSLDYQIYNEQFF.

V and J are TRBV5-5 and TRBJ2-2, with D hard to call. CDR1 and CDR2 from the germline V gene are SGHKS and YYEKEE (reference sequence). This CDR3 region has 14 residues. V was trimmed by 3 bases and J by 5 bases, leaving 11 bases between them. This chain's CDR3 is CASSWSTRTGELFF. CDR3 DNA: TGTGCCAGCAGCTGGAGTACGAGAACCGGGGAGCTGTTTTTT.

This clonotype was seen many times. The V call is TRBV4-1, the J call TRBJ2-3, with 10 positions matching TRBD2. V gave up 4 bases and J gave up 2 bases; unmatched junction bases: 3. The CDR3 consists of 15 residues. The V gene's germline CDR1 is MGHRA and CDR2 YSYEKL. The CDR3 protein is CASSRTSGTTDTQYF. In DNA form, the CDR3 reads TGCGCCAGCAGCCGCACTAGCGGGACCACAGATACGCAGTATTTT.

This clonotype was observed a few times. The V call is TRBV7-2, the J call TRBJ1-2, with D possibly TRBD1 on 6 matching bases. The V gene's germline CDR1 is SGHTA and CDR2 FQGNSA. This CDR3 region has 15 residues. V shed 1 base and J shed 8 bases, with 17 bases lying between them. In DNA, the CDR3 is TGTGCCAGCAGCTTAGGGCCGATTCGGGGGGCCGGCTACACCTTC. Amino acids: CASSLGPIRGAGYTF.

This clonotype was detected only a few times. The genes are TRBV19 and TRBJ2-1; 7 bases match TRBD2. Trimming cost V 4 bases and J 4 bases; bases outside gene matches: 7. Germline CDR1 LNHDA, CDR2 SQIVND (reference sequence). The CDR3 has 15 amino acids. The CDR3 nucleotides read TGTGCCAGTAGTAGTTTGAGCGGGGCTTACAATGAGCAGTTCTTC. This codes for CASSSLSGAYNEQFF.

This clonotype was detected only a few times. CDR3 nucleotide sequence: TGCAGTGCTAGCGGGGGCGAGCGAGACGAGCAGTACTTC. This gives the protein CSASGGERDEQYF. V and J are TRBV20-1 and TRBJ2-7; perhaps D is TRBD1 or TRBD2 (6 bases each). Trimming took off 3 bases at V and 5 bases at J, with 14 bases between the two ends. The CDR3 spans 13 residues. The V gene's germline CDR1 is DFQATT and CDR2 SNEGSKA (reference sequence).

J is TRBJ2-5 and V is TRBV7-9, with 7 nucleotides matching TRBD2. Germline V gene sequence: CDR1 SEHNR, CDR2 FQNEAQ (reference sequence). This CDR3 region has 14 residues. The V gene end was trimmed by 11 bases and the J gene end by 6 bases; junction bases not matched to a gene: 15. CDR3: CAHATGEGVQTQYF. CDR3 DNA: TGTGCCCACGCCACCGGGGAGGGCGTGCAGACCCAGTACTTC. The variable domain in full, with the rest retrieved from reference TRBV7-9 and TRBJ2-5, is DTGVSQNPRHKITKRGQNVTFRCDPISEHNRLYWYRQTLGQGPEFLTYFQNEAQLEKSRLLSDRFSAERPKGSFSTLEIQRTEQGDSAMYLCAHATGEGVQTQYFGPGTRLLVL.

The chain recombines TRBV5-5 with TRBJ2-6, with TRBD1 matching over 8 bases. Germline assignment: CDR1 SGHKS and CDR2 YYEKEE (reference sequence). The CDR3 loop spans 17 amino acids. V dropped 7 bases and J dropped 1; count of bases not matched to a gene: 10. In DNA form, the CDR3 reads TGTGCCAGCGGACCGGGACAGGATCTATCTGGGGCCAACGTCCTGACTTTC. Its protein product is CASGPGQDLSGANVLTF.

Remarks on this clonotype: A read error may account for a junction end that differs from germline. The chain is built from TRBV18 and TRBJ2-1, with 11 bases lining up with TRBD2. Germline values: CDR1 KGHSH, CDR2 LQKENI. CDR3 length equals 15 residues. DNA of the CDR3: TGTGCCAGCTCACCAGGGACTAGCGGTTACAATGGGCAGTTCTTC. It specifies CASSPGTSGYNGQFF.

This clonotype came up a few times. The chain uses TRBV20-1 and TRBJ2-5; D is unresolved. Germline-derived CDR1 and CDR2 are DFQATT and SNEGSKA (reference sequence). V was clipped by 1 base and J by 6 bases, with 6 bases between them. The CDR3 length is 11 residues. The CDR3 protein is CSARGGKTQYF. CDR3 sequence (DNA): TGCAGTGCTAGAGGGGGAAAGACCCAGTACTTC.